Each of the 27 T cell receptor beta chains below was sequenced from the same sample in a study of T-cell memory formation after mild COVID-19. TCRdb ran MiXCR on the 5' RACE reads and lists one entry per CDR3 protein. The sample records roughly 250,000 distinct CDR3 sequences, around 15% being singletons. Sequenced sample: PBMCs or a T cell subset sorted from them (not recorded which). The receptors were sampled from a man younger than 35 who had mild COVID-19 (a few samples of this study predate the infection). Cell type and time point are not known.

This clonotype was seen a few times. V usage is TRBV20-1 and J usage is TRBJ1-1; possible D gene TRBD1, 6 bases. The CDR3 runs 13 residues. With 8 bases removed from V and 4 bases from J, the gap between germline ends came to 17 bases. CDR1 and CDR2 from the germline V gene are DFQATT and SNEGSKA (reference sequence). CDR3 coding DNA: TGCAGTAGATACAGGGTGGGGAGCACTGAAGCTTTCTTT. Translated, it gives CSRYRVGSTEAFF.

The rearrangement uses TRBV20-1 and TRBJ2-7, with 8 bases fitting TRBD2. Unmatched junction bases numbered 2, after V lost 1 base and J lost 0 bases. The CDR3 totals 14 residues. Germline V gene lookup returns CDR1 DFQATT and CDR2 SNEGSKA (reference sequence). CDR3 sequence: CSARVGGASYEQYF. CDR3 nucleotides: TGCAGTGCTAGAGTCGGGGGGGCCTCCTACGAGCAGTACTTC.

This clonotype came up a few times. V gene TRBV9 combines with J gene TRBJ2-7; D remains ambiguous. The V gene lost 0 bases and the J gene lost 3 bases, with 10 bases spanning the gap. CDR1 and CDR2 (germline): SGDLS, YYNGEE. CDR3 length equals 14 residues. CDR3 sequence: CASSVEGTIYEQYF. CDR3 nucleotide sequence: TGTGCCAGCAGCGTAGAGGGTACCATCTACGAGCAGTACTTC.

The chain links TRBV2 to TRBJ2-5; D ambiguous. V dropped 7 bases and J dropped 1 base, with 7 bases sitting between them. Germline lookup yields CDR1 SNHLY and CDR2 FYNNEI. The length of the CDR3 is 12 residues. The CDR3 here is CASKLFQETQYF. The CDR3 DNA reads TGTGCCAGCAAGTTATTCCAAGAGACCCAGTACTTC.

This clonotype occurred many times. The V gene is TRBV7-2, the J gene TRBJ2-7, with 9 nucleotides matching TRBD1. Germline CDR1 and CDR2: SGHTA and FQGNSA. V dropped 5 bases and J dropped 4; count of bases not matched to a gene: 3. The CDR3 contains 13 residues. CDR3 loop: CASSTDRGYEQYF. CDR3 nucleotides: TGTGCCAGCAGCACGGACAGGGGATACGAGCAGTACTTC.

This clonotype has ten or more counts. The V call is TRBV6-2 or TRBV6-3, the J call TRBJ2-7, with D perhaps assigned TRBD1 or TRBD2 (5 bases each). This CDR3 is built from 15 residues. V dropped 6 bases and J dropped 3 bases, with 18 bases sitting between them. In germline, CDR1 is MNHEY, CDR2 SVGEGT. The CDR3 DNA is TGTGCCAGCAGACACCTAGGGGACCTTAACTACGAGCAGTACTTC. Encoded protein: CASRHLGDLNYEQYF.

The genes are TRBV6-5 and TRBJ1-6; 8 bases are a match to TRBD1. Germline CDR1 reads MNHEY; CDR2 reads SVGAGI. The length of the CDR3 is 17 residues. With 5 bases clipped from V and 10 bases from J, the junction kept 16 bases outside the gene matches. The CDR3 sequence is CASSTAVVGQGRSPLHF. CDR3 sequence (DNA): TGTGCCAGCAGTACCGCAGTAGTCGGACAGGGTCGCTCACCCCTCCACTTT.

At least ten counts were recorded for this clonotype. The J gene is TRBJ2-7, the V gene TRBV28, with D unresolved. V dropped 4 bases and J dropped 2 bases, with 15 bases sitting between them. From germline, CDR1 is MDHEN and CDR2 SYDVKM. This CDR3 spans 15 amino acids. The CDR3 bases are TGTGCCAGCAGTTCTGTCGAGCCCACTCCCTACGAGCAGTACTTC. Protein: CASSSVEPTPYEQYF.

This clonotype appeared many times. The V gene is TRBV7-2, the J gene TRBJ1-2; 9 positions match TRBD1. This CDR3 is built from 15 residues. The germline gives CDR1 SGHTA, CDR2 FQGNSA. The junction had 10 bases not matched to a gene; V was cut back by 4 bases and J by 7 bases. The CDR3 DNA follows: TGTGCCAGCAGCTCACCGGGCGGGACAGGGTCTGGCTACACCTTC. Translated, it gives CASSSPGGTGSGYTF.

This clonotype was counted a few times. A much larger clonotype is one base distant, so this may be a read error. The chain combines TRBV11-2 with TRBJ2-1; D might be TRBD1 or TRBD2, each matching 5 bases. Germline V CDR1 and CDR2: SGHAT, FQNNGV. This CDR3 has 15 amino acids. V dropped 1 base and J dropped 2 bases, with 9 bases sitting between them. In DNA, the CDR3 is TGTGCCAGCAGCTTAGGGGGGAGCGCCTACAATGAGCAGTTCTTC. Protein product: CASSLGGSAYNEQFF.

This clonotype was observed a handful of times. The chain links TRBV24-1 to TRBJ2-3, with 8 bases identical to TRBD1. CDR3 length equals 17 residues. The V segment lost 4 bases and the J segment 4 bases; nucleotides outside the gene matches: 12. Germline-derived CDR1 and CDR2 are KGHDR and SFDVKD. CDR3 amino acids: CATSDPVSDRGADTQYF. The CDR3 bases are TGTGCCACCAGTGACCCTGTTTCCGACAGGGGCGCAGATACGCAGTATTTT.

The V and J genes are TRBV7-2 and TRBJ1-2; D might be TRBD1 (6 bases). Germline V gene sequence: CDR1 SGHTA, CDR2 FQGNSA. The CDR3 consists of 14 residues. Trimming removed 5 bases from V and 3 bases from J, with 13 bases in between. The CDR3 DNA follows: TGTGCCAGCAGCCAAGCGACAGGCTACTATGGCTACACCTTC. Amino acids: CASSQATGYYGYTF.

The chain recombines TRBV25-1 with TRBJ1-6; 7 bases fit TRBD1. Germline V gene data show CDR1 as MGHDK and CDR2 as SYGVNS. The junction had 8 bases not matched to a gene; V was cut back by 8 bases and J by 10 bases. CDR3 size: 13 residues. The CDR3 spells CASSKTGLSPLHF. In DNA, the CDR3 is TGTGCCAGCTCAAAGACAGGGTTATCACCCCTCCACTTT.

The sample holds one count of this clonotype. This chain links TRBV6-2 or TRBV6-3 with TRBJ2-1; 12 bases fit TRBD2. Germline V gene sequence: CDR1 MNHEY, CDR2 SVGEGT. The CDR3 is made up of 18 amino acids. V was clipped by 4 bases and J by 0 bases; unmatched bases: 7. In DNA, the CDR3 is TGTGCCAGCAGTTTTGCGTCGACTAGCGGGAGCTCCTACAATGAGCAGTTCTTC. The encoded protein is CASSFASTSGSSYNEQFF.

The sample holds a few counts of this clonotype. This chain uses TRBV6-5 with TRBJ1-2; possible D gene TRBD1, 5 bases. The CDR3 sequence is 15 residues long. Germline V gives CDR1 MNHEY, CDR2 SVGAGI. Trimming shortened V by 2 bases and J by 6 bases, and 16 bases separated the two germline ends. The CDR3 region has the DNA TGTGCCAGCAGTTACGGATGGGACTCCCGAAATGGCTACACCTTC. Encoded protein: CASSYGWDSRNGYTF.

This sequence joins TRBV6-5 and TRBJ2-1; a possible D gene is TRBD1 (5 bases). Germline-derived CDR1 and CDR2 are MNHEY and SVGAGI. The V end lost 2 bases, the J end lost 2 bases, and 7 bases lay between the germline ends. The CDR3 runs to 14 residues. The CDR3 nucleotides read TGTGCCAGCAGTTACACCAGGGCCTACAATGAGCAGTTCTTC. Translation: CASSYTRAYNEQFF.

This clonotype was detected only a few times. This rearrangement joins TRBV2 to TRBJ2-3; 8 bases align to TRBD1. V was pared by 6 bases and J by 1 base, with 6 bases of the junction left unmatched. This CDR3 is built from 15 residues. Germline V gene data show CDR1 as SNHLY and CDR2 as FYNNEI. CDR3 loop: CASSGGQGGTDTQYF. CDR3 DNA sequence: TGTGCCAGCAGCGGAGGACAGGGAGGCACAGATACGCAGTATTTT.

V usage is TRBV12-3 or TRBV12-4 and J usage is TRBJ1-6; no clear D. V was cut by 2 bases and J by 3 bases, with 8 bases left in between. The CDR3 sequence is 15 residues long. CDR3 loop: CASSLSQVYNSPLHF. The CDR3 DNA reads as TGTGCCAGCAGTTTATCCCAGGTCTATAATTCACCCCTCCACTTT.

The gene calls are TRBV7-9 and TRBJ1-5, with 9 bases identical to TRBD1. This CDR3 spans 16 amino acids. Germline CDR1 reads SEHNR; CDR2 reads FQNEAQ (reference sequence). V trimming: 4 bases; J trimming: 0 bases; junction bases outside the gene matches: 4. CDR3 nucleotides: TGTGCCAGCAGCTGGGGACAGGGAGGTAGCAATCAGCCCCAGCATTTT. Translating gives CASSWGQGGSNQPQHF.

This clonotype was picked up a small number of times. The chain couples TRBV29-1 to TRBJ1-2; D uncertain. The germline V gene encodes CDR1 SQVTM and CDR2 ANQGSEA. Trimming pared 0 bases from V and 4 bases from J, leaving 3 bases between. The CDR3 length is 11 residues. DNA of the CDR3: TGCAGCGTTGAAGAGAGCTATGGCTACACCTTC. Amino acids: CSVEESYGYTF.

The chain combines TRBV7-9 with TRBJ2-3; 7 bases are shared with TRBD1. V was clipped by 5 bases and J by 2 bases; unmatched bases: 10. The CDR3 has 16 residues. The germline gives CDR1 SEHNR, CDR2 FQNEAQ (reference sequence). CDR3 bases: TGTGCCAGCAGCGCGCTGACAGGGAACCCCACAGATACGCAGTATTTT. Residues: CASSALTGNPTDTQYF. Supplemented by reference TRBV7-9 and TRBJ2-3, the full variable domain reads DTGVSQNPRHKITKRGQNVTFRCDPISEHNRLYWYRQTLGQGPEFLTYFQNEAQLEKSRLLSDRFSAERPKGSFSTLEIQRTEQGDSAMYLCASSALTGNPTDTQYFGPGTRLTVL.

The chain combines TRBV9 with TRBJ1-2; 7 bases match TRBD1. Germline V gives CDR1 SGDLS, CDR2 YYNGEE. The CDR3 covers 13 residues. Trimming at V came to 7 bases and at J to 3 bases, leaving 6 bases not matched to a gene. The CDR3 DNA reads TGTGCCAGCTCCACAGGGGTCGACTATGGCTACACCTTC. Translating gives CASSTGVDYGYTF.

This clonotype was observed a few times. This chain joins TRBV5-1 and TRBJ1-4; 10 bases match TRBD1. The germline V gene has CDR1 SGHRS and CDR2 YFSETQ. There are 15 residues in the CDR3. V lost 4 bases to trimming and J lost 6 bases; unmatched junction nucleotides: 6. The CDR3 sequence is CASSPLGTGDEKLFF. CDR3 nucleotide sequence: TGCGCCAGCAGCCCCCTGGGGACAGGGGATGAAAAACTGTTTTTT.

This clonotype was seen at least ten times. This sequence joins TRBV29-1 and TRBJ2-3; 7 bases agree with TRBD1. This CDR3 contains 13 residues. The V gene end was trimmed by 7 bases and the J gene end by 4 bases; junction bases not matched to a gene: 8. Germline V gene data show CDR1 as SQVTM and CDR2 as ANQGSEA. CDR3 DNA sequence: TGCAGCGGGGAGACAGGGTCGCCAGATACGCAGTATTTT. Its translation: CSGETGSPDTQYF.

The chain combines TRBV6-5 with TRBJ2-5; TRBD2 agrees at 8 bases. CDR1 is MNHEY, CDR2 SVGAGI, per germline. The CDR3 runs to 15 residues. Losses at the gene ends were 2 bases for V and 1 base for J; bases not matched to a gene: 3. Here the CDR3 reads CASSYAGGTQETQYF. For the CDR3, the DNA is TGTGCCAGCAGTTACGCGGGGGGTACCCAAGAGACCCAGTACTTC.

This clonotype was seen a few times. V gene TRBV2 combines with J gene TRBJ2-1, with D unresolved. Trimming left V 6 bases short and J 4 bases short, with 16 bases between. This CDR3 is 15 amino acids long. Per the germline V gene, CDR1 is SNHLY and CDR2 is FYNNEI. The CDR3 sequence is CASSEPVGLYNEQFF. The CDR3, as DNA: TGTGCCAGCAGCGAACCTGTAGGGTTGTACAATGAGCAGTTCTTC.

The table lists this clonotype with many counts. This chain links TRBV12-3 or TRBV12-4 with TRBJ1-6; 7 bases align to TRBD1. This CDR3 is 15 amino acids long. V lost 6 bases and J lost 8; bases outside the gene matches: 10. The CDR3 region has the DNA TGTGCCAGCAGGGCCGGAGGGGGCGAGGATTCACCCCTCCACTTT. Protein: CASRAGGGEDSPLHF.